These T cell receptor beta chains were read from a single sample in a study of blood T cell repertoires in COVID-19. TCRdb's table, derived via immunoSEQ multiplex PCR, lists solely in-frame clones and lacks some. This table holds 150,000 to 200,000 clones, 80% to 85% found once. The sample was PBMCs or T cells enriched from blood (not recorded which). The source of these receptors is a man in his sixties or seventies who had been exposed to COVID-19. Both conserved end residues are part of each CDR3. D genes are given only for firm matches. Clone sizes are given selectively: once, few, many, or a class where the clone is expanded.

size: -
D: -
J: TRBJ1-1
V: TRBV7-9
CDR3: CASSLAWGRGNTEAFF
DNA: TGTGCCAGCAGCTTAGCATGGGGCCGTGGAAACACTGAAGCTTTCTTT

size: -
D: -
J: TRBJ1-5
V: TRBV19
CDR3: CASSRRGPGNQPQHF
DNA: TGTGCCAGTAGTAGGAGGGGCCCCGGCAATCAGCCCCAGCATTTT

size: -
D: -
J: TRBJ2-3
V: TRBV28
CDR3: CASVSLSTQYF
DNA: TGTGCCAGCGTATCACTGAGTACGCAGTATTTT

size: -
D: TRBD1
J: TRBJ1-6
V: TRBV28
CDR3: CASSQGARSPLHF
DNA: TGTGCCAGCAGCCAGGGGGCTCGGTCACCCCTCCACTTT

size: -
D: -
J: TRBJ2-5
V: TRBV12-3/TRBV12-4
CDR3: CATRSTRQETQYF
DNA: TGTGCCACTAGATCGACTAGACAAGAGACCCAGTACTTC

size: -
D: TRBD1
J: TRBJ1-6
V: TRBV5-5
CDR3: CASSFTGTGYNSPLHF
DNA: TGTGCCAGCAGCTTCACCGGGACAGGGTATAATTCACCCCTCCACTTT

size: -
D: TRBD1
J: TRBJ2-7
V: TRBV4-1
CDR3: CASSQGDRGREQYF
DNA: TGCGCCAGCAGCCAAGGCGACAGGGGCCGCGAGCAGTACTTC

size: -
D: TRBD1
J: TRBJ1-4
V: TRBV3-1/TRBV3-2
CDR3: CASSSKPTTGGYEKLFF
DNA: TGTGCCAGCAGCTCCAAGCCAACGACAGGGGGCTATGAAAAACTGTTTTTT

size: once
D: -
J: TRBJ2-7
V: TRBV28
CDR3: CASRSETYEQYF
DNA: TGTGCCAGCAGGAGCGAGACCTACGAGCAGTACTTC

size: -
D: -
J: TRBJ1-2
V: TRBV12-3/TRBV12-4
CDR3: CASSILAVGGYTF
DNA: TGTGCCAGCAGCATCTTAGCGGTGGGCGGCTACACCTTC